A selection of T cell receptor beta chains follows, all from one sample in a study of PD-L1 blockade in urothelial cancer. Libraries were prepared by immunoSEQ multiplex PCR; TCRdb keeps only in-frame clonotypes and omits some of them. In the table there are about 71,000 clones, roughly nine tenths of which are singletons. Sequences were derived from PBMCs, sampled around atezolizumab (anti-PD-L1) treatment. The receptor source for this set is a man between 60 and 70 years old with urothelial cancer. Each CDR3 is given with its conserved first and last residue. Fields, in order: J gene, clone size, D gene, V gene, CDR3 protein, CDR3 DNA. A D gene is named only where the DNA matches it firmly. Only some rows state a clone size, as once, few, many or a class for expanded clones.

j_gene: TRBJ2-5
abundance: .
d_gene: TRBD2
v_gene: TRBV11-2
CDR3aa: CASSSREGETQYF
CDR3nt: TGTGCCAGCAGCTCGCGGGAGGGGGAGACCCAGTACTTC

j_gene: TRBJ2-7
abundance: .
d_gene: TRBD2
v_gene: TRBV5-1
CDR3aa: CASSILAGSSYEQYF
CDR3nt: TGCGCCAGCAGCATCCTAGCGGGGAGCTCCTACGAGCAGTACTTC

j_gene: TRBJ1-4
abundance: .
d_gene: TRBD1
v_gene: TRBV5-8
CDR3aa: CASSLPRTGGANEKLFF
CDR3nt: TGTGCCAGCAGCTTGCCCCGGACAGGGGGCGCAAATGAAAAACTGTTTTTT

j_gene: TRBJ1-2
abundance: .
d_gene: .
v_gene: TRBV2
CDR3aa: CASRTDSYGYTF
CDR3nt: TGTGCCAGCAGGACAGATAGCTATGGCTACACCTTC

j_gene: TRBJ2-3
abundance: .
d_gene: TRBD1
v_gene: TRBV5-1
CDR3aa: CASGQGMFDDTQYF
CDR3nt: TGCGCCAGTGGACAGGGCATGTTCGACGATACGCAGTATTTT

j_gene: TRBJ2-2
abundance: .
d_gene: .
v_gene: TRBV7-9
CDR3aa: CASSPGINTGELFF
CDR3nt: TGTGCCAGCAGCCCCGGGATCAACACCGGGGAGCTGTTTTTT

j_gene: TRBJ2-3
abundance: .
d_gene: TRBD2
v_gene: TRBV6-6
CDR3aa: CASTGGGSTDTQYF
CDR3nt: TGTGCCAGCACTGGCGGGGGTTCCACAGATACGCAGTATTTT

j_gene: TRBJ2-7
abundance: .
d_gene: TRBD2
v_gene: TRBV5-1
CDR3aa: CASSPGSGRALNEQYF
CDR3nt: TGCGCCAGCAGCCCCGGTAGCGGGAGGGCCCTGAACGAGCAGTACTTC

j_gene: TRBJ1-4
abundance: few
d_gene: .
v_gene: TRBV5-4
CDR3aa: CASSLATNEKLFF
CDR3nt: TGTGCCAGCAGCCTAGCAACTAATGAAAAACTGTTTTTT

j_gene: TRBJ1-6
abundance: .
d_gene: TRBD1
v_gene: TRBV5-1
CDR3aa: CASSSRQGPSLNSPLHF
CDR3nt: TGCGCCAGCAGCTCACGACAGGGTCCAAGTCTTAATTCACCCCTCCACTTT

j_gene: TRBJ2-1
abundance: .
d_gene: TRBD2
v_gene: TRBV18
CDR3aa: CASSPQGLAGVHEQFF
CDR3nt: TGTGCCAGCTCACCCCAGGGACTAGCGGGAGTCCATGAGCAGTTCTTC

j_gene: TRBJ1-5
abundance: .
d_gene: TRBD1
v_gene: TRBV6-5
CDR3aa: CASSFRTGLGQPQHF
CDR3nt: TGTGCCAGCAGTTTTAGGACAGGGCTGGGTCAGCCCCAGCATTTT